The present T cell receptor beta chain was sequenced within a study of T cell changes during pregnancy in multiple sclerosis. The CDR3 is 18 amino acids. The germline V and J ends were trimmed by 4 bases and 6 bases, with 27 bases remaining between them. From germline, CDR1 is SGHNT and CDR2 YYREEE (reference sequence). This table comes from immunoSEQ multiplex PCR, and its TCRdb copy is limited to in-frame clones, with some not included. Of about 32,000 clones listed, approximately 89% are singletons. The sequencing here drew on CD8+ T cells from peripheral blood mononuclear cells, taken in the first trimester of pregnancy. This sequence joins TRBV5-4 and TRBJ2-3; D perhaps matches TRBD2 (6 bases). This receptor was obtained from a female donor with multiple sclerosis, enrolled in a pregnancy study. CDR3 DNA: TGTGCCAGCAGCCCACTGGGGACGGGACTCCCAACCTCGGATACGCAGTATTTT. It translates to CASSPLGTGLPTSDTQYF.